Each of the 2 T cell receptor beta chains below was sequenced from the same sample in a study of blood T cell repertoires in COVID-19. TCRdb keeps only in-frame clones here, not all; method: immunoSEQ multiplex PCR. The sample lists 78,000 or so clones; roughly 83% were seen once. Input material: peripheral blood. These receptor sequences come from a woman aged 55-69 years with acute or convalescent COVID-19.

V is TRBV7-9 and J is TRBJ1-1; perhaps TRBD1 as D (5 bases). The CDR3 has 14 residues. From germline, CDR1 is SEHNR and CDR2 FQNEAQ (reference sequence). Between the trimmed V and J ends, which lost 1 base and 6 bases, there was a span of 12 bases. CDR3 sequence: CASSLDGGVAEAFF. The CDR3 DNA sequence: TGTGCCAGCAGCTTAGATGGAGGGGTGGCTGAAGCTTTCTTT.

This chain links TRBV30 with TRBJ1-1; D not certain. Trimming removed 0 bases from V and 4 bases from J, with 12 bases in between. The CDR3 loop spans 14 amino acids. Germline CDR1 and CDR2: GTSNPN and SVGIG (reference sequence). The CDR3 sequence: CAWSVSRGRTEAFF. In DNA, the CDR3 is TGTGCCTGGAGTGTATCACGGGGTCGCACTGAAGCTTTCTTT.